This TCR beta chain originates from a study of blood T cell dynamics during melanoma immunotherapy. With respect to this clone: What it binds is not known.

Noted time point: week 3, after first cycle of checkpoint inhibitor. Disease control meant complete response, partial response or stable disease at 12 weeks. Looked up from germline, CDR1 is SGHRS and CDR2 is YFSETQ. The CDR3 is 15 amino acids. After removal of 2 bases from V and 2 bases from J, the junction contained 7 bases not matched to a gene. Clones were read by immunoSEQ multiplex PCR, and TCRdb kept only the in-frame ones, dropping some. Among fewer than 30,000 clones listed, around four fifths were seen once. Overall study results and limits: It remained unknown if the driving T cell clones were melanoma-specific.

The clonotype was recovered from a human donor with melanoma. The genes are TRBV5-1 and TRBJ2-7, with 7 bases that match TRBD1. The sample in question was blood, obtained from a patient treated with checkpoint blockade. CDR3 bases: TGCGCCAGCAGCTTAAACCGGGACAGCCCCTACGAGCAGTACTTC. Its translation is CASSLNRDSPYEQYF.